Listed here are 25 T cell receptor beta chains from one sample, sequenced in a study of blood T cell repertoires in COVID-19. Generated by immunoSEQ multiplex PCR, the TCRdb table keeps only in-frame clones and is missing some. The repertoire holds about 260,000 clones, approximately 87% seen once, with over 2% in the top ten. Sequencing used peripheral blood. The receptors come from a woman between 45 and 60 years old with acute or convalescent COVID-19.

About this clone itself: Additional DNA sequences in this sample encode the identical CDR3. V gene TRBV5-1 combines with J gene TRBJ1-6, with TRBD1 identical over 9 bases. CDR1 is SGHRS and CDR2 is YFSETQ in the germline V gene. The CDR3 loop spans 14 amino acids. The V segment lost 4 bases and the J segment 7 bases; nucleotides outside the gene matches: 3. The CDR3 protein is CASSTGTGNSPLHF. CDR3 bases: TGCGCCAGCAGCACCGGGACAGGGAATTCACCCCTCCACTTT.

The chain carries TRBV5-1 and TRBJ2-3; D is ambiguous. The CDR3 has 13 residues. Germline CDR1 is SGHRS and CDR2 is YFSETQ. Trimming stripped 0 bases from V and 4 bases from J, with 6 bases between. The CDR3 coding sequence is TGCGCCAGCAGCTTGGGATTAGCAGATACGCAGTATTTT. Protein product: CASSLGLADTQYF.

V and J are TRBV29-1 and TRBJ2-3, with D possibly TRBD1 on 6 matching bases. Germline CDR1 is SQVTM and CDR2 is ANQGSEA. Trimming left V 3 bases short and J 0 bases short, with 10 bases between. The CDR3 length is 14 residues. Written as DNA, the CDR3 is TGCAGCGTTGATCGGACAGTTAGCACAGATACGCAGTATTTT. Encoded protein: CSVDRTVSTDTQYF.

The V gene is TRBV15, the J gene TRBJ1-3, with 7 bases matching TRBD1. The V and J ends lost 1 base and 4 bases, in that order; junction bases with no gene match: 10. This CDR3 spans 17 amino acids. Germline CDR1 and CDR2: LNHNV and YYDKDF (reference sequence). CDR3 amino acids: CATSRALSTGTGNTIYF. CDR3 in DNA: TGTGCCACCAGCAGAGCCCTTTCGACAGGGACCGGAAACACCATATATTTT. Supplemented by reference TRBV15 and TRBJ1-3, the full variable domain reads DAMVIQNPRYQVTQFGKPVTLSCSQTLNHNVMYWYQQKSSQAPKLLFHYYDKDFNNEADTPDNFQSRRPNTSFCFLDIRSPGLGDTAMYLCATSRALSTGTGNTIYFGEGSWLTVV.

This chain joins TRBV7-2 and TRBJ2-5; 7 bases agree with TRBD1. Germline-derived CDR1 and CDR2 are SGHTA and FQGNSA. V gave up 2 bases and J gave up 0 bases; unmatched junction bases: 12. The CDR3 runs to 18 residues. The CDR3 sequence is CASSLPVRQGAYQETQYF. DNA of the CDR3: TGTGCCAGCAGCTTACCTGTCCGACAGGGTGCGTACCAAGAGACCCAGTACTTC.

This clone was seen a single time. The gene calls are TRBV5-1 and TRBJ1-1, with TRBD1 as a possible D gene (6 bases). The CDR3 extends over 14 amino acids. The germline V gene encodes CDR1 SGHRS and CDR2 YFSETQ. Between the trimmed V and J ends, which lost 4 bases and 0 bases, there was a span of 10 bases. The CDR3 DNA reads TGCGCCAGCAGCCCGACAGGAGTGAACACTGAAGCTTTCTTT. Translation: CASSPTGVNTEAFF. Complete variable domain (other parts from reference TRBV5-1 and TRBJ1-1): KAGVTQTPRYLIKTRGQQVTLSCSPISGHRSVSWYQQTPGQGLQFLFEYFSETQRNKGNFPGRFSGRQFSNSRSEMNVSTLELGDSALYLCASSPTGVNTEAFFGQGTRLTVV.

The chain uses TRBV3-1 (or the pseudogene TRBV3-2) and TRBJ1-6; D gene ambiguous. Trimming shortened V by 2 bases and J by 6 bases, and 8 bases separated the two germline ends. The CDR3 covers 14 residues. Looked up from germline, CDR1 is LGHDT and CDR2 is YNNKEL (reference sequence). In DNA form, the CDR3 reads TGTGCCAGCAGCCAAATGGCTGGTAATTCACCCCTCCACTTT. Translated: CASSQMAGNSPLHF.

This clone was seen a handful of times. The rearrangement uses TRBV29-1 and TRBJ2-7, with TRBD2 matching 11 bases. The ends lost 3 bases at V and 6 bases at J; junction bases unmatched: 10. Germline assignment: CDR1 SQVTM and CDR2 ANQGSEA. CDR3 length: 15 amino acids. DNA for the CDR3: TGCAGCGTTGATAAGACTAGCGGGAAATCCGGCGAGCAGTACTTC. It yields the protein CSVDKTSGKSGEQYF.

The rearrangement joins TRBV7-2 to TRBJ1-2; possible D gene TRBD1, 6 bases. Trimming left V 5 bases short and J 0 bases short, with 13 bases between. Germline V gives CDR1 SGHTA, CDR2 FQGNSA. This CDR3 is built from 15 residues. The CDR3 DNA sequence: TGTGCCAGCAGCACCCTCAGGGGCCCTAACTATGGCTACACCTTC. Its translation: CASSTLRGPNYGYTF.

This clone was seen a few times. Other DNA sequences in this sample translate to the same CDR3. This chain joins TRBV2 and TRBJ2-1, with 7 bases that match TRBD2. The CDR3 length is 14 residues. Germline CDR1 SNHLY, CDR2 FYNNEI. The trim removed 4 bases at V and 7 bases at J, leaving 7 bases unmatched. In DNA form, the CDR3 reads TGTGCCAGCAGTGCCTTGGCGGGAGTGAATGAGCAGTTCTTC. Residues: CASSALAGVNEQFF. Combining the CDR3 with reference TRBV2 and TRBJ2-1 gives the whole variable domain EPEVTQTPSHQVTQMGQEVILRCVPISNHLYFYWYRQILGQKVEFLVSFYNNEISEKSEIFDDQFSVERPDGSNFTLKIRSTKLEDSAMYFCASSALAGVNEQFFGPGTRLTVL.

The rearrangement joins TRBV7-9 to TRBJ1-4, with 8 positions matching TRBD1. CDR3 length: 12 amino acids. J was trimmed by 13 bases and V by 5 bases; bases with no gene match: 6. Germline V CDR1 and CDR2: SEHNR, FQNEAQ (reference sequence). The CDR3: CASSAGQGRLFF. CDR3 DNA sequence: TGTGCCAGCAGCGCCGGACAGGGCAGACTGTTTTTT. Full variable domain (outside the CDR3, taken from reference TRBV7-9 and TRBJ1-4): DTGVSQNPRHKITKRGQNVTFRCDPISEHNRLYWYRQTLGQGPEFLTYFQNEAQLEKSRLLSDRFSAERPKGSFSTLEIQRTEQGDSAMYLCASSAGQGRLFFGSGTQLSVL.

V is TRBV30 and J is TRBJ1-6; maybe TRBD1 (5 bases). CDR3 length: 13 residues. V shed 0 bases and J shed 12 bases, with 12 bases lying between them. The V gene's germline CDR1 is GTSNPN and CDR2 SVGIG (reference sequence). The CDR3 is CAWSVIQGQPLHF. For the CDR3, the DNA is TGTGCCTGGAGTGTAATCCAGGGCCAACCCCTCCACTTT.

The chain is built from TRBV5-8 and TRBJ2-7, with 12 bases aligning to TRBD2. The CDR3 has 13 amino acids. The germline V gene encodes CDR1 SGHTS and CDR2 YDEGEE. J was trimmed by 7 bases and V by 6 bases; bases with no gene match: 5. The CDR3 coding sequence is TGTGCCAGCATACGGACTAGCGGGGAAGAGCAGTACTTC. Translated, it gives CASIRTSGEEQYF.

V and J are TRBV24-1 and TRBJ2-7; a possible D gene is TRBD1 (6 bases). Germline V gene sequence: CDR1 KGHDR, CDR2 SFDVKD. V was clipped by 8 bases and J by 0 bases, with 19 bases between them. The CDR3 contains 16 residues. The CDR3 is CATTLPTGPSSYEQYF. CDR3 DNA: TGTGCCACCACTTTGCCGACAGGTCCCAGCTCCTACGAGCAGTACTTC.

J is TRBJ2-5 and V is TRBV7-2; TRBD2 is a possible D gene (6 bases). This CDR3 comprises 15 residues. The ends were cut back, 5 bases at V and 1 base at J, with 14 bases in the middle. Germline assignment: CDR1 SGHTA and CDR2 FQGNSA. As DNA, the CDR3 is TGTGCCAGCAGCCGGACCCCGGGACTCCAAGAGACCCAGTACTTC. Amino acids: CASSRTPGLQETQYF. Based on the CDR3 plus reference TRBV7-2 and TRBJ2-5, the full variable domain is GAGVSQSPSNKVTEKGKDVELRCDPISGHTALYWYRQSLGQGLEFLIYFQGNSAPDKSGLPSDRFSAERTGGSVSTLTIQRTQQEDSAVYLCASSRTPGLQETQYFGPGTRLLVL.

This clone was picked up a small number of times. This chain joins TRBV7-2 and TRBJ2-1; 7 bases match TRBD2. The CDR3 covers 13 residues. Germline trimming cut 7 bases from V and 7 bases from J; bases unmatched to any gene: 7. Looked up from germline, CDR1 is SGHTA and CDR2 is FQGNSA. The CDR3, as DNA: TGTGCCAGCAAGTGGGAGGGCCAGAATGAGCAGTTCTTC. The encoded protein is CASKWEGQNEQFF.

The V call is TRBV9, the J call TRBJ1-2; D perhaps matches TRBD1 (6 bases). CDR1 and CDR2 from the germline V gene are SGDLS and YYNGEE. The CDR3 loop spans 15 amino acids. With 0 bases removed from V and 4 bases from J, the gap between germline ends came to 13 bases. CDR3 amino acids: CASSVDGTWTYGYTF. CDR3 nucleotide sequence: TGTGCCAGCAGCGTAGATGGGACATGGACCTATGGCTACACCTTC.

This chain links TRBV5-1 with TRBJ2-7, with D perhaps TRBD2 (6 bases). Per germline, CDR1 SGHRS and CDR2 YFSETQ. CDR3 length: 14 residues. Trimming took off 2 bases at V and 2 bases at J, with 11 bases between the two ends. The CDR3 loop is CASSFVGLAYEQYF. The CDR3 nucleotides read TGCGCCAGCAGCTTTGTGGGACTCGCCTACGAGCAGTACTTC.

The chain couples TRBV5-1 to TRBJ1-1; a weak D match, TRBD1 (5 bases). The CDR3 covers 13 residues. The germline V and J ends were trimmed by 3 bases and 1 base, with 7 bases remaining between them. Germline values: CDR1 SGHRS, CDR2 YFSETQ. In DNA form, the CDR3 reads TGCGCCAGCAGCTATCAGGGGAACACTGAAGCTTTCTTT. Its protein is CASSYQGNTEAFF.

The rearrangement joins TRBV29-1 to TRBJ2-7; TRBD2 is a possible D gene (5 bases). Germline CDR1 SQVTM, CDR2 ANQGSEA. Trimming took off 7 bases at V and 3 bases at J, with 16 bases between the two ends. The CDR3 runs 13 residues. CDR3 amino acids: CSALDMAGYEQYF. The CDR3 coding sequence is TGCAGCGCCCTTGACATGGCGGGCTACGAGCAGTACTTC.

This chain uses TRBV19 with TRBJ2-7, with D tentatively TRBD2 (5 bases). V lost 0 bases and J lost 2, with 14 bases in between. The germline V gene has CDR1 LNHDA and CDR2 SQIVND (reference sequence). The CDR3 has 16 amino acids. The CDR3 sequence: CASSIELWRAPYEQYF. The CDR3 DNA follows: TGTGCCAGTAGTATAGAACTGTGGCGGGCTCCCTACGAGCAGTACTTC.

This clone was seen just once. This chain links TRBV11-3 with TRBJ2-1; 7 bases match TRBD1. The CDR3 is made up of 16 amino acids. With V trimmed by 5 bases and J by 2 bases, 9 bases remained unmatched. The germline V gene has CDR1 SGHNT and CDR2 YENEEA. This CDR3 reads CASSQEGDRPYNEQFF. CDR3 DNA: TGTGCCAGCAGCCAAGAGGGGGACAGACCCTACAATGAGCAGTTCTTC.

Comment on this clone: Other DNA sequences in the same sample also yield this CDR3. The chain carries TRBV30 and TRBJ1-2; the D gene is possibly TRBD1 (6 bases). This CDR3 has 13 residues. V was cut by 0 bases and J by 4 bases, with 9 bases left in between. The V gene's germline CDR1 is GTSNPN and CDR2 SVGIG (reference sequence). Here the CDR3 reads CAWSVGGTYGYTF. The CDR3 region has the DNA TGTGCCTGGAGTGTAGGGGGTACCTATGGCTACACCTTC.

The V and J genes are TRBV4-1 and TRBJ2-5; tentatively, D is TRBD2 (6 bases). The CDR3 is made up of 16 amino acids. V lost 7 bases and J lost 5, with 23 bases in between. Germline V gene data show CDR1 as MGHRA and CDR2 as YSYEKL. The CDR3 DNA is TGCGCCAGCAATCCTGTCGGGAGTTTCGGTTTGGAGACCCAGTACTTC. Residues: CASNPVGSFGLETQYF.

The chain carries TRBV2 and TRBJ1-5; D is unclear. The CDR3 contains 13 residues. The V gene's germline CDR1 is SNHLY and CDR2 FYNNEI. V was clipped by 4 bases and J by 1 base, with 5 bases between them. The CDR3 coding sequence is TGTGCCAGCAGTGCGGAGAGCAATCAGCCCCAGCATTTT. Residues: CASSAESNQPQHF.